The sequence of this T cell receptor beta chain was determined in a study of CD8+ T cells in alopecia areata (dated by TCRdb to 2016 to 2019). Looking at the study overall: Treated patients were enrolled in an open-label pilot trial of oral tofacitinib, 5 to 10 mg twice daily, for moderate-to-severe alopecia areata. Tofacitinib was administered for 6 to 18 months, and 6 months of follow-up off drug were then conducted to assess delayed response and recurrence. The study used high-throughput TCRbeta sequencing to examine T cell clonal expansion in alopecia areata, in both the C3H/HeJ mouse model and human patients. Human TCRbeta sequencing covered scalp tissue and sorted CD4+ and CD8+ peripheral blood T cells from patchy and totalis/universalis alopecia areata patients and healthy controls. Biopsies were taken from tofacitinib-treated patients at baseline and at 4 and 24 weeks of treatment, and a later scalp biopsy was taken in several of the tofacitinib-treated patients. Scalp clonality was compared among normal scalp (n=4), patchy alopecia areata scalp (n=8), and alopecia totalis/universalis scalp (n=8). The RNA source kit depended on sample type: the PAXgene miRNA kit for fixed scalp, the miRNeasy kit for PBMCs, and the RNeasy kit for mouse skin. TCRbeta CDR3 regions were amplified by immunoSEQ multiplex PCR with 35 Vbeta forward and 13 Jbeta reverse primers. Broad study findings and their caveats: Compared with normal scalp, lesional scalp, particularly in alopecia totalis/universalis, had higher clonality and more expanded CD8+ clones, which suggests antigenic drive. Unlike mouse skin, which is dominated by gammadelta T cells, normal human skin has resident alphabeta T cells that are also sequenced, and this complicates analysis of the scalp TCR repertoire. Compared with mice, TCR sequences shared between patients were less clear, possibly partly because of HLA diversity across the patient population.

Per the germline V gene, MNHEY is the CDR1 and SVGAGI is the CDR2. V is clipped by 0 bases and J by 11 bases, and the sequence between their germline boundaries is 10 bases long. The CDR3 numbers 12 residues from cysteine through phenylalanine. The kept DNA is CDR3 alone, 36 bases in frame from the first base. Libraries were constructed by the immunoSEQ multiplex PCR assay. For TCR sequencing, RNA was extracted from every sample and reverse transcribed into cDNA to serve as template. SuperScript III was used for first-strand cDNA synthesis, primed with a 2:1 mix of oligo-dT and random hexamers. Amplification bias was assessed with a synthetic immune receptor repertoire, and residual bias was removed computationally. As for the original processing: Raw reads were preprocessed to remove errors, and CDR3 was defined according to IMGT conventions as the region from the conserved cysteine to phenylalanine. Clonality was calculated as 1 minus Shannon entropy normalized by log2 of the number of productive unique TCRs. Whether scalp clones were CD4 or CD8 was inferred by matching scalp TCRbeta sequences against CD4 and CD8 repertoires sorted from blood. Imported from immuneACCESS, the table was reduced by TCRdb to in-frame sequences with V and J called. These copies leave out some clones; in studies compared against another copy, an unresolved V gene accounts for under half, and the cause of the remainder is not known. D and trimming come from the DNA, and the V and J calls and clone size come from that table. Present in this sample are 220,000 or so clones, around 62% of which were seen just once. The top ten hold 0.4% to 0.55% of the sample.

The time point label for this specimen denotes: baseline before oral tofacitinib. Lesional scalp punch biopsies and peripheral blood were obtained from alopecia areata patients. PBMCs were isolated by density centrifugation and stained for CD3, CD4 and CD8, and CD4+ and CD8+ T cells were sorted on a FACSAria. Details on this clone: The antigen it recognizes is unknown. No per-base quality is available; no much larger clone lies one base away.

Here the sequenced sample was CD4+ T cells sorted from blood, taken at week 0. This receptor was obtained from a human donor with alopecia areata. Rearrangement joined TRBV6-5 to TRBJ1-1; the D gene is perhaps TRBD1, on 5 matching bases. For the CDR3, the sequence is CASSYSGGWAFF. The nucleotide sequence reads TGTGCCAGCAGTTACTCTGGGGGGTGGGCTTTCTTT.